The source of this T cell receptor beta chain is a study of regulatory T cells in long-lasting Graves disease. Study-level results: Those with persistent disease had in common more public clonotypes (approximately 2,500) than new patients (966). A reduction in accuracy may have resulted from the small sample size.

As concerns this clonotype: What it binds is unknown.

Sequencing libraries for TCR beta were prepared with iRepertoire HTBI primers and Arm-PCR of CDR3 regions. TCRdb recomputed calls from the multiplex PCR reads with MiXCR, one row per CDR3 protein. This sample has over 400,000 distinct CDR3 sequences, with 11% to 15% found just once. Time point in this sample: newly diagnosed GD, antithyroid drugs for less than 3 months. PBMC RNA was the source of the TCR library. This sample also appeared in a second study, on T cells in Graves' hyperthyroidism and ophthalmopathy.

The sequence was obtained from a woman between 45 and 60 years old with Graves disease. This specimen consisted of peripheral blood mononuclear cells (PBMCs), obtained at new diagnosis, from a patient treated with antithyroid drugs.

The CDR3, as DNA: TGTGCCAGCAGTTCCTACAGGGAGGAGGGCATAGCCAAAAACATTCAGTACTTC. Protein product: CASSSYREEGIAKNIQYF. The chain combines TRBV27 with TRBJ2-4; D may correspond to TRBD1 or TRBD2 (6 bases each). The ends were cut back, 4 bases at V and 0 bases at J, with 19 bases in the middle. Germline V gene data show CDR1 as MNHEY and CDR2 as SMNVEV (reference sequence). This CDR3 has 18 amino acids.